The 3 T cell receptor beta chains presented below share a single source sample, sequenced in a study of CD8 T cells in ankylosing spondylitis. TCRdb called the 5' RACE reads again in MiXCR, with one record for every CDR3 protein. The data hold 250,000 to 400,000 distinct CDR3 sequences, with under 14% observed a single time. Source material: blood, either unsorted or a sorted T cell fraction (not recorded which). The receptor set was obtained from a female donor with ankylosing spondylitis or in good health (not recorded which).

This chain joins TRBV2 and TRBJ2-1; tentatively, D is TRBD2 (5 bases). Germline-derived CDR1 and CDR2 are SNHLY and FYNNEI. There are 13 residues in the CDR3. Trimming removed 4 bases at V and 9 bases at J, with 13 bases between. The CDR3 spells CASSVGEGGEQFF. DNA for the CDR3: TGTGCCAGCAGTGTCGGGGAAGGCGGTGAGCAGTTCTTC.

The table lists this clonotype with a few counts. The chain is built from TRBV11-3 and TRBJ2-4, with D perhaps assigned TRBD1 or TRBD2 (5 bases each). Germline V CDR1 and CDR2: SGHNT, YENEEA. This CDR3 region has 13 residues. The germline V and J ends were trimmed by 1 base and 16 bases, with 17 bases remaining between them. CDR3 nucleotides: TGTGCCAGCAGCTTAGGGCCGGACACCCCGGGATACTTC. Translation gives CASSLGPDTPGYF.

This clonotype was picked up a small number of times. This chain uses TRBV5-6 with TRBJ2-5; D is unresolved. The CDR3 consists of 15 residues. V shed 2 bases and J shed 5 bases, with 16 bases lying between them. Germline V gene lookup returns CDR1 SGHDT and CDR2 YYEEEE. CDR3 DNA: TGTGCCAGCAGCTTTGGCGGATCGGGCCCCGAGACCCAGTACTTC. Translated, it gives CASSFGGSGPETQYF.